This entry describes one T cell receptor beta chain. The data were obtained in a study of CD8 T cells in ankylosing spondylitis. One entry per CDR3 protein results from TCRdb running MiXCR on the 5' RACE reads. Of approximately 220,000 distinct CDR3 sequences in the sample, roughly 24% were seen once. The CDR3 has 16 amino acids. The V and J ends lost 1 base and 3 bases, in that order; junction bases with no gene match: 8. CDR1 and CDR2 (germline): DFQATT, SNEGSKA (reference sequence). The chain carries TRBV20-1 and TRBJ2-3; 9 positions match TRBD2. Material: blood, either unsorted or a sorted T cell fraction (not recorded which). This TCR was sampled from a male donor with ankylosing spondylitis or in good health (not recorded which). The chain's CDR3 is CSARGAGGAPTDTQYF. The CDR3 nucleotides read TGCAGTGCTAGAGGAGCGGGAGGCGCTCCAACAGATACGCAGTATTTT.